The 31 T cell receptor beta chains below come from one sample, sequenced in a study of blood T cells in healthy people across ages. Next came a second PCR, run for roughly 6 to 11 cycles, which used a sample-barcoded 5' primer along with a J-beta primer mix. TCRdb re-analysed the 5' RACE reads in MiXCR, keeping a single row per CDR3 protein. The sample lists fewer than 2,000,000 distinct CDR3 sequences; roughly 30% were seen once. Sequencing used blood. All receptors come from a woman aged 30 to 39 in good health.

The rearrangement uses TRBV20-1 and TRBJ2-7; 8 positions agree with TRBD2. CDR1 and CDR2 from the germline V gene are DFQATT and SNEGSKA (reference sequence). V lost 5 bases to trimming and J lost 0 bases; unmatched junction nucleotides: 3. There are 13 residues in the CDR3. DNA for the CDR3: TGCAGTGCTGCGGGAGGCAGCTCCTACGAGCAGTACTTC. Protein product: CSAAGGSSYEQYF.

The rearrangement uses TRBV7-8 and TRBJ2-7; possibly TRBD1 for D (7 bases). The CDR3 spans 16 residues. Trimming took 0 bases from V and 2 from J, leaving 14 bases between them. CDR1 is SGHVS, CDR2 FQNEAQ, per germline. The CDR3 DNA reads TGTGCCAGCAGCTTAGCCTTCAGGGGGGTACCCTACGAGCAGTACTTC. Protein sequence: CASSLAFRGVPYEQYF.

The V gene is TRBV7-8, the J gene TRBJ1-5; unclear D gene. V lost 2 bases to trimming and J lost 4 bases, with 3 bases between them. CDR1 SGHVS and CDR2 FQNEAQ come from the germline V gene. The CDR3 covers 12 residues. DNA of the CDR3: TGTGCCAGCAGCTTAAAGAATCAGCCCCAGCATTTT. This gives the protein CASSLKNQPQHF.

This chain links TRBV15 with TRBJ2-6; D unclear. The CDR3 consists of 15 residues. CDR1 and CDR2 from the germline V gene are LNHNV and YYDKDF (reference sequence). The V end lost 5 bases, the J end lost 0 bases, and 8 bases lay between the germline ends. CDR3 region: CATSRQISGANVLTF. DNA of the CDR3: TGTGCCACCAGCCGCCAGATCTCTGGGGCCAACGTCCTGACTTTC.

This clonotype has more than one count but fewer than ten. Here the CDR3 reads CASTTGTSGALGTQYF. The CDR3, as DNA: TGTGCCAGCACCACCGGGACTAGCGGGGCCCTTGGTACGCAGTATTTT. V usage is TRBV12-3 or TRBV12-4 and J usage is TRBJ2-3, with TRBD2 matching over 13 bases. V shed 7 bases and J 8 bases; nucleotides not matched to a gene: 12. The CDR3 is 16 amino acids.

There are a few counts of this clonotype. The junction shows a germline mismatch at one end, possibly a read error. This chain uses TRBV13 with TRBJ2-1; TRBD2 is a possible D gene (7 bases). Germline assignment: CDR1 PRHDT and CDR2 FYEKMQ (reference sequence). The CDR3 consists of 16 residues. CDR3 region: CASTLGGGPAGHEQFF. The CDR3 DNA follows: TGTGCCAGCACCTTAGGGGGGGGCCCCGCTGGCCATGAGCAGTTCTTC.

The rearrangement links TRBV20-1 to TRBJ1-2; D gene unclear. Germline CDR1 DFQATT, CDR2 SNEGSKA (reference sequence). V was cut by 6 bases and J by 3 bases, with 11 bases left in between. This CDR3 has 12 amino acids. CDR3 in DNA: TGCAGTGCGCCCGGGGAGGACTATGGCTACACCTTC. Encoded protein: CSAPGEDYGYTF.

The CDR3 sequence is CASSDDRRPNGYTF. The CDR3 DNA is TGTGCCAGCAGTGATGACAGGCGGCCCAATGGCTACACCTTC. The genes are TRBV2 and TRBJ1-2; D perhaps matches TRBD1 (6 bases). CDR3 size: 14 residues. Trimming cost V 3 bases and J 6 bases, with 14 bases left between them. Per the germline V gene, CDR1 is SNHLY and CDR2 is FYNNEI.

The rearrangement links TRBV7-3 to TRBJ2-3; D may be TRBD1 (6 bases). CDR3 length: 13 residues. Looked up from germline, CDR1 is SGHTA and CDR2 is FQGTGA. The ends were cut back, 1 base at V and 5 bases at J, with 7 bases in the middle. This CDR3 is CASSLKGEDTQYF. The CDR3 bases are TGTGCCAGCAGCTTAAAGGGGGAAGATACGCAGTATTTT.

This chain links TRBV20-1 with TRBJ1-2; no definite D call. V lost 6 bases and J lost 2, with 13 bases in between. Germline V gives CDR1 DFQATT, CDR2 SNEGSKA (reference sequence). This CDR3 is built from 13 residues. The CDR3 reads CSARTNQNYGYTF. Written as DNA, the CDR3 is TGCAGTGCCCGGACGAACCAAAACTATGGCTACACCTTC.

J is TRBJ2-1 and V is TRBV2, with 7 nucleotides matching TRBD1. Trimming removed 9 bases from V and 4 bases from J; junction bases left unmatched: 12. There are 15 residues in the CDR3. The V gene's germline CDR1 is SNHLY and CDR2 FYNNEI. The CDR3 nucleotides read TGTGCCAGTAGTATAGTGACAGGGCCTTACAATGAGCAGTTCTTC. The encoded protein is CASSIVTGPYNEQFF.

The rearrangement uses TRBV12-3 or TRBV12-4 and TRBJ2-7; 7 bases line up with TRBD1. The ends lost 4 bases at V and 3 bases at J; junction bases unmatched: 6. This CDR3 contains 14 residues. The CDR3 DNA reads TGTGCCAGCAGTTCTGACAGGGATGTCTACGAGCAGTACTTC. It translates to CASSSDRDVYEQYF.

This clonotype showed up just a few times. J is TRBJ2-7 and V is TRBV7-9, with 8 nucleotides matching TRBD2. The J call may not be correct, given that the DNA end is closer to TRBJ2-5. Germline V lookup: CDR1 SEHNR, CDR2 FQNEAQ (reference sequence). The CDR3 totals 15 residues. Written as DNA, the CDR3 is TGTGCCAGCAGCTTAGTAATTGCGGGAGGTGAGACCCAGTACTTC. Amino acid sequence: CASSLVIAGGETQYF.

Only a few counts were recorded for this clonotype. The chain is built from TRBV6-1 and TRBJ1-2, with D possibly matching TRBD1 (6 bases). Germline CDR1 MNHNS, CDR2 SASEGT. Trimming removed 10 bases from V and 4 bases from J, with 16 bases in between. The CDR3 has 13 residues. The CDR3 nucleotides read TGTGCCAACAAAGTACAGGGAGGCTATGGCTACACCTTC. Encoded protein: CANKVQGGYGYTF.

V and J are TRBV6-1 and TRBJ1-1; possibly TRBD1 for D (5 bases). V lost 10 bases, J lost 5 bases, and 14 bases lay in between. CDR3 length equals 12 residues. Germline CDR1 MNHNS, CDR2 SASEGT. CDR3 residues: CATAAGLTEAFF. In DNA form, the CDR3 reads TGTGCCACCGCCGCAGGGTTAACTGAAGCTTTCTTT.

This clonotype was recorded a few times. The chain employs TRBV6-5 and TRBJ1-1; D not certain. V lost 11 bases to trimming and J lost 2 bases, with 9 bases between them. Germline CDR1 is MNHEY and CDR2 is SVGAGI. The CDR3 consists of 11 residues. CDR3 residues: CAVRRNTEAFF. In DNA form, the CDR3 reads TGTGCCGTCCGGAGAAACACTGAAGCTTTCTTT.

This clonotype appeared a single time. This chain connects TRBV19 to TRBJ1-5; TRBD1 might be the D (5 bases). CDR3 size: 16 residues. V lost 3 bases and J 1 base, leaving 13 bases between the germline ends. Germline loops: CDR1 LNHDA, CDR2 SQIVND (reference sequence). CDR3 residues: CASSINQGASNQPQHF. CDR3 DNA: TGTGCCAGTAGTATTAATCAGGGCGCGAGCAATCAGCCCCAGCATTTT.

CDR3 sequence (DNA): TGCAGTGCTAGAGATCTCGTAGGGCTCGAGACCCAGTACTTC. It is translated as CSARDLVGLETQYF. V usage is TRBV20-1 and J usage is TRBJ2-5; D is ambiguous. Trimming shortened V by 0 bases and J by 5 bases, and 13 bases separated the two germline ends. Germline CDR1 and CDR2: DFQATT and SNEGSKA (reference sequence). This CDR3 contains 14 residues.

CDR3 residues: CASIIEGVSYGYTF. The CDR3 DNA sequence: TGTGCCAGCATCATCGAGGGGGTATCCTATGGCTACACCTTC. The chain links TRBV2 to TRBJ1-2; tentative D call: TRBD1 (6 bases). V was trimmed by 7 bases and J by 4 bases, leaving 16 bases between them. This CDR3 has 14 residues. Germline V gives CDR1 SNHLY, CDR2 FYNNEI.

This chain links TRBV6-5 with TRBJ2-7; 10 nucleotides agree with TRBD1. Unmatched junction bases numbered 8, after V lost 6 bases and J lost 9 bases. Germline-derived CDR1 and CDR2 are MNHEY and SVGAGI. The CDR3 loop spans 13 amino acids. The CDR3 DNA follows: TGTGCCAGCAGCGGGACAGGGGTCTACTGGCAGTACTTC. Encoded protein: CASSGTGVYWQYF.

The V call is TRBV20-1, the J call TRBJ1-5, with D unresolved. Trimming left V 3 bases short and J 7 bases short, with 13 bases between. Per the germline V gene, CDR1 is DFQATT and CDR2 is SNEGSKA (reference sequence). There are 13 residues in the CDR3. The CDR3 spells CSARVTRYQPQHF. CDR3 coding DNA: TGCAGTGCTAGGGTGACGAGATACCAGCCCCAGCATTTT.

This clonotype was found a few times. The chain carries TRBV7-2 and TRBJ1-1; D gene unclear. Germline CDR1 SGHTA, CDR2 FQGNSA. The CDR3 sequence is 15 residues long. With 2 bases removed from V and 3 bases from J, the gap between germline ends came to 13 bases. The CDR3 loop is CASSLYQETYTEAFF. Written as DNA, the CDR3 is TGTGCCAGCAGCTTATACCAGGAGACATACACTGAAGCTTTCTTT.

This clonotype has a handful of counts. The V call is TRBV9, the J call TRBJ2-1, with D hard to call. Germline V gives CDR1 SGDLS, CDR2 YYNGEE. There are 15 residues in the CDR3. Between the trimmed V and J ends, which lost 0 bases and 4 bases, there was a span of 11 bases. The CDR3 coding sequence is TGTGCCAGCAGCGTAGATGCGGACGGGTACAATGAGCAGTTCTTC. Protein sequence: CASSVDADGYNEQFF. The full variable domain, in which reference TRBV9 and TRBJ2-1 provide the parts outside the CDR3, is DSGVTQTPKHLITATGQRVTLRCSPRSGDLSVYWYQQSLDQGLQFLIQYYNGEERAKGNILERFSAQQFPDLHSELNLSSLELGDSALYFCASSVDADGYNEQFFGPGTRLTVL.

This clonotype was recorded a few times. The chain recombines TRBV6-1 with TRBJ1-2; D call uncertain. The CDR3 loop spans 13 amino acids. V was clipped by 2 bases and J by 8 bases, with 12 bases between them. The germline CDR1 and CDR2 sequences are MNHNS and SASEGT. DNA for the CDR3: TGTGCCAGCAGTGAACGGCAGGAGAAAGGCTACACCTTC. It codes for CASSERQEKGYTF.

The V gene is TRBV12-3 or TRBV12-4, the J gene TRBJ2-2; 9 nucleotides match TRBD1. This CDR3 is 16 amino acids long. J was trimmed by 4 bases and V by 5 bases; bases with no gene match: 8. The CDR3 sequence: CASSPYRGRGTGELFF. The CDR3 DNA is TGTGCCAGCAGTCCGTACAGGGGGCGGGGCACCGGGGAGCTGTTTTTT.

The chain combines TRBV12-3 or TRBV12-4 with TRBJ1-1, with a tentative D call TRBD1 (5 bases). The CDR3 totals 15 residues. The V gene lost 1 base and the J gene lost 4 bases, with 13 bases spanning the gap. The CDR3 sequence is CASSLGGPRFTEAFF. CDR3 nucleotide sequence: TGTGCCAGCAGTTTAGGGGGCCCGAGATTCACTGAAGCTTTCTTT.

This clonotype has a handful of counts. One junction end does not reproduce the germline sequence, and a read error may be involved. V gene TRBV24-1 combines with J gene TRBJ2-1; 8 positions match TRBD2. Germline V lookup: CDR1 KGHDR, CDR2 SFDVKD. CDR3 size: 16 residues. The CDR3 DNA sequence: TGTACCACCAGTGACAGGAGTAGCGGGAACTACAATGAGCAGTTCTTC. Its protein product is CTTSDRSSGNYNEQFF.

CDR3 in amino acids: CSARDTGLNGYTF. CDR3 DNA: TGCAGTGCTAGAGATACAGGGTTAAATGGCTACACCTTC. The rearrangement uses TRBV20-1 and TRBJ1-2; weak D call: TRBD1 (6 bases). Trimming stripped 0 bases from V and 6 bases from J, with 11 bases between. In germline, CDR1 is DFQATT, CDR2 SNEGSKA (reference sequence). CDR3 length equals 13 residues.

This clonotype was seen more than once but under ten times. The V call is TRBV5-1, the J call TRBJ2-7, with TRBD2 matching 7 bases. CDR3 size: 15 residues. V gave up 4 bases and J gave up 5 bases; unmatched junction bases: 12. CDR1 SGHRS and CDR2 YFSETQ come from the germline V gene. The CDR3 loop reads CASSLEGRAANEQYF. DNA of the CDR3: TGCGCCAGCAGCCTGGAGGGGAGGGCCGCAAACGAGCAGTACTTC. Complete variable domain (other parts from reference TRBV5-1 and TRBJ2-7): KAGVTQTPRYLIKTRGQQVTLSCSPISGHRSVSWYQQTPGQGLQFLFEYFSETQRNKGNFPGRFSGRQFSNSRSEMNVSTLELGDSALYLCASSLEGRAANEQYFGPGTRLTVT.

The genes are TRBV30 and TRBJ2-1, with D possibly being TRBD2 (6 bases). The germline V gene has CDR1 GTSNPN and CDR2 SVGIG (reference sequence). V was clipped by 8 bases and J by 5 bases, with 16 bases between them. The CDR3 sequence is 13 residues long. The CDR3 DNA reads TGTGCCAGAGAGGGGCGGGAAAACAATGAGCAGTTCTTC. Its translation: CAREGRENNEQFF.

This clonotype was seen only a few times. This chain links TRBV27 with TRBJ2-1; no reliable D call. The length of the CDR3 is 15 residues. CDR1 and CDR2 (germline): MNHEY, SMNVEV (reference sequence). V was clipped by 5 bases and J by 0 bases, with 11 bases between them. The CDR3, as DNA: TGTGCCAGCAGTAGTGGTTGGGCCTCCTACAATGAGCAGTTCTTC. Its translation is CASSSGWASYNEQFF.